A single sample is the source of the 7 T cell receptor beta chains below, sequenced in a study of T cell changes during pregnancy in multiple sclerosis. TCRdb keeps only in-frame clones here, not all; method: immunoSEQ multiplex PCR. The table has around 110,000 clones, just under 95% seen once. The sample here was peripheral blood, taken in the third trimester of pregnancy. Source of these receptors: a female donor in good health, enrolled as a control in a pregnancy study.

The chain has TRBV5-4 and TRBJ2-7, with D perhaps matching TRBD1 (6 bases). The ends were cut back, 0 bases at V and 3 bases at J, with 10 bases in the middle. The CDR3 runs to 14 residues. Germline assignment: CDR1 SGHNT and CDR2 YYREEE (reference sequence). This CDR3 is CASSLDRGGYEQYF. The CDR3 nucleotides read TGTGCCAGCAGCTTGGATAGAGGGGGCTACGAGCAGTACTTC.

The chain joins TRBV4-1 to TRBJ2-7; D is possibly TRBD1 (6 bases). The CDR3 loop spans 14 amino acids. V lost 0 bases to trimming and J lost 4 bases, with 10 bases between them. Germline V gene data show CDR1 as MGHRA and CDR2 as YSYEKL. The CDR3 bases are TGCGCCAGCAGCCAAGATCCAGGGGCTTACGAGCAGTACTTC. It is translated as CASSQDPGAYEQYF.

This clone appeared once. The chain combines TRBV5-1 with TRBJ2-1, with D uncertain. Trimming removed 2 bases at V and 5 bases at J, with 8 bases between. There are 13 residues in the CDR3. The germline CDR1 and CDR2 sequences are SGHRS and YFSETQ. The CDR3 loop reads CASSFDLDNEQFF. The CDR3 DNA is TGCGCCAGCAGCTTCGACTTAGACAATGAGCAGTTCTTC.

The chain links TRBV6-1 to TRBJ1-4, with 9 bases lining up with TRBD1. Germline assignment: CDR1 MNHNS and CDR2 SASEGT. The V and J ends lost 6 bases and 7 bases, in that order; junction bases with no gene match: 3. The CDR3 sequence is 13 residues long. The CDR3 loop is CASSGTGPEKLFF. The CDR3 DNA sequence: TGTGCCAGCAGCGGGACAGGGCCTGAAAAACTGTTTTTT.

The V and J genes are TRBV14 and TRBJ2-7; the D is unclear. Germline V CDR1 and CDR2: SGHDN, FVKESK. This CDR3 region has 13 residues. The germline V and J ends were trimmed by 3 bases and 5 bases, with 11 bases remaining between them. The DNA for the CDR3 is TGTGCCAGCAGCCAGGCCTTTTTGAACGAGCAGTACTTC. It encodes CASSQAFLNEQYF. Looking up the rest from reference TRBV14 and TRBJ2-7 gives the full variable domain: EAGVTQFPSHSVIEKGQTVTLRCDPISGHDNLYWYRRVMGKEIKFLLHFVKESKQDESGMPNNRFLAERTGGTYSTLKVQPAELEDSGVYFCASSQAFLNEQYFGPGTRLTVT.

The genes are TRBV30 and TRBJ2-7, with 10 bases that match TRBD1. This CDR3 region has 13 residues. Losses at the gene ends were 4 bases for V and 3 bases for J; bases not matched to a gene: 3. Germline V gene data show CDR1 as GTSNPN and CDR2 as SVGIG (reference sequence). CDR3 amino acids: CAWTDRGLYEQYF. DNA of the CDR3: TGTGCCTGGACAGACAGGGGGCTCTACGAGCAGTACTTC.

V usage is TRBV6-6 and J usage is TRBJ1-2; 7 nucleotides line up with TRBD1. The CDR3 covers 16 residues. The V and J ends lost 5 bases and 4 bases, in that order; junction bases with no gene match: 13. Germline V lookup: CDR1 MNHNY, CDR2 SVGAGI (reference sequence). In DNA form, the CDR3 reads TGTGCCAGCAGTCAACCCGGGACAAAGGGGGCCTATGGCTACACCTTC. Protein: CASSQPGTKGAYGYTF.